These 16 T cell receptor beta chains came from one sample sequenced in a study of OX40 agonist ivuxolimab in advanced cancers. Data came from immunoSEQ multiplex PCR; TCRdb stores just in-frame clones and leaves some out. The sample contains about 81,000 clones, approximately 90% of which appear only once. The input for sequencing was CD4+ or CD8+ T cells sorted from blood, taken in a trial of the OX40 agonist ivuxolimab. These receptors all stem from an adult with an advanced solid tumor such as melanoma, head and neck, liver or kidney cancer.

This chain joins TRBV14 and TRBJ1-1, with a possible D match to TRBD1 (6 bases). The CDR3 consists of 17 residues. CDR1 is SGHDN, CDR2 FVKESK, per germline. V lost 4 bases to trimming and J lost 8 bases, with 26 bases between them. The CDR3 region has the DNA TGTGCCAGCAGCCGCCTCGACAGGCATTCAAAGGGGGGAGAAGCTTTCTTT. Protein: CASSRLDRHSKGGEAFF.

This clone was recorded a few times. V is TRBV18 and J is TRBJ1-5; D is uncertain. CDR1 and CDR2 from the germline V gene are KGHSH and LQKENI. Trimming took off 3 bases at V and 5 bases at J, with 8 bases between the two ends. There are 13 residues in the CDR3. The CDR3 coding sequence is TGTGCCAGCTCACCCGGGGAGGATCAGCCCCAGCATTTT. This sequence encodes CASSPGEDQPQHF.

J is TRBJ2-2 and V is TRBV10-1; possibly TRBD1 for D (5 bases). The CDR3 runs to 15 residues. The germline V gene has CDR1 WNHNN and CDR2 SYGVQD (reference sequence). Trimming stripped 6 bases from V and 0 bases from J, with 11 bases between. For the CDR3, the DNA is TGCGCCAGCAGGCAGGGTCCCGCGAACACCGGGGAGCTGTTTTTT. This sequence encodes CASRQGPANTGELFF.

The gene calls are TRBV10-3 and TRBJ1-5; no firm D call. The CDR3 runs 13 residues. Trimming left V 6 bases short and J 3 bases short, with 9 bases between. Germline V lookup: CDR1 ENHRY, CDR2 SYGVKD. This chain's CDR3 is CAISPEDNQPQHF. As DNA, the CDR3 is TGTGCCATCAGCCCCGAGGACAATCAGCCCCAGCATTTT.

CDR3 bases: TGTGCCAGCAGCTTAAAGGAAGGGGGCACGGGAAACACCATATATTTT. It codes for CASSLKEGGTGNTIYF. This chain links TRBV11-2 with TRBJ1-3; TRBD1 matches at 7 bases. CDR3 length: 16 residues. V lost 2 bases, J lost 4 bases, and 8 bases stayed unmatched. Germline V CDR1 and CDR2: SGHAT, FQNNGV.

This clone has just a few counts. The CDR3 nucleotides are TGCGCCAGCAGCCCTGGGACCGCGAATAGCAATCAGCCCCAGCATTTT. Translated, it gives CASSPGTANSNQPQHF. The gene calls are TRBV4-1 and TRBJ1-5; TRBD1 is a possible D gene (5 bases). V lost 4 bases to trimming and J lost 0 bases, with 13 bases between them. CDR1 and CDR2 from the germline V gene are MGHRA and YSYEKL. This CDR3 is 16 amino acids long.

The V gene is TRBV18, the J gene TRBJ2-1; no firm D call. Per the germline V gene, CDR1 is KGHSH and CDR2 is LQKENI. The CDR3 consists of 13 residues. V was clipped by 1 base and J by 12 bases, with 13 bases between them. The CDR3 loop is CASSPRGEGGQFF. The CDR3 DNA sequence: TGTGCCAGCTCACCACGAGGAGAAGGCGGGCAGTTCTTC.

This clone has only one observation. The DNA for the CDR3 is TGCGCCAGCAGCCTGTTGGGGGGTTCGACTAATGAAAAACTGTTTTTT. Its protein product is CASSLLGGSTNEKLFF. This sequence joins TRBV5-1 and TRBJ1-4; D may be TRBD1 (5 bases). Looked up from germline, CDR1 is SGHRS and CDR2 is YFSETQ. The ends were cut back, 4 bases at V and 2 bases at J, with 15 bases in the middle. There are 16 residues in the CDR3.

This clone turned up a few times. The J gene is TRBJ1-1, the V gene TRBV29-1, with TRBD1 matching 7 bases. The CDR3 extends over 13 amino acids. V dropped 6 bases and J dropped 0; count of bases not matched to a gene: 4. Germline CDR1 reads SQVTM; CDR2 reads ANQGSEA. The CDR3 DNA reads TGCAGCGTCGGACAGGTCATGAACACTGAAGCTTTCTTT. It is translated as CSVGQVMNTEAFF.

The CDR3 DNA reads TGTGCCAGCAGCCCAGGGGCAGATACGCAGTATTTT. It yields the protein CASSPGADTQYF. J is TRBJ2-3 and V is TRBV7-9; possible D gene TRBD1, 6 bases. Germline V gives CDR1 SEHNR, CDR2 FQNEAQ (reference sequence). The CDR3 length is 12 residues. The ends were cut back, 5 bases at V and 4 bases at J, with 7 bases in the middle. Drawing the rest from reference TRBV7-9 and TRBJ2-3, the complete variable domain is DTGVSQNPRHKITKRGQNVTFRCDPISEHNRLYWYRQTLGQGPEFLTYFQNEAQLEKSRLLSDRFSAERPKGSFSTLEIQRTEQGDSAMYLCASSPGADTQYFGPGTRLTVL.

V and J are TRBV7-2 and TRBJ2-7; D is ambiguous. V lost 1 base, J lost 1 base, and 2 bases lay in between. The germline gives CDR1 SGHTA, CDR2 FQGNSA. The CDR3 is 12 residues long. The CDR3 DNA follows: TGTGCCAGCAGCTTAGAATCCTACGAGCAGTACTTC. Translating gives CASSLESYEQYF.

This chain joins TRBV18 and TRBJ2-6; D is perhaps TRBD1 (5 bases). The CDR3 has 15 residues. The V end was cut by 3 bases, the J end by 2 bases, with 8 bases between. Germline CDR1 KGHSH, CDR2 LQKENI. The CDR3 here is CASSPRQTGANVLTF. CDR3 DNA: TGTGCCAGCTCACCCCGACAGACTGGGGCCAACGTCCTGACTTTC. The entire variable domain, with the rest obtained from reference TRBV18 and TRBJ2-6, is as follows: NAGVMQNPRHLVRRRGQEARLRCSPMKGHSHVYWYRQLPEEGLKFMVYLQKENIIDESGMPKERFSAEFPKEGPSILRIQQVVRGDSAAYFCASSPRQTGANVLTFGAGSRLTVL.

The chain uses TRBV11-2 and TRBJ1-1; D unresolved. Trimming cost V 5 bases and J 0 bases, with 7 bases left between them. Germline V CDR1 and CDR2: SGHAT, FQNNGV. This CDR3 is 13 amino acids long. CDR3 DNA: TGTGCCAGCAGCCCAAGGGTGAACACTGAAGCTTTCTTT. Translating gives CASSPRVNTEAFF.

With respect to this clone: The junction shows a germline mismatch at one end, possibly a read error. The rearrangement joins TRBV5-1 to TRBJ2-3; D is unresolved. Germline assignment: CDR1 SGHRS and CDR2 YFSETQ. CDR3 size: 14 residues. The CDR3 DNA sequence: TGCGCCAGCAGCTTGGCAAGACGCACGGATACGCAGTATTTT. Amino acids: CASSLARRTDTQYF. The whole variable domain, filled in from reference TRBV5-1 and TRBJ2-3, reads KAGVTQTPRYLIKTRGQQVTLSCSPISGHRSVSWYQQTPGQGLQFLFEYFSETQRNKGNFPGRFSGRQFSNSRSEMNVSTLELGDSALYLCASSLARRTDTQYFGPGTRLTVL.

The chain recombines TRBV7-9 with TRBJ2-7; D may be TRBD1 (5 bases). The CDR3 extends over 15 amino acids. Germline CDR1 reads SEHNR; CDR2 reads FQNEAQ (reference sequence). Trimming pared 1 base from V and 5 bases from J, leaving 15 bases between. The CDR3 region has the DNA TGTGCCAGCAGCTTAGTCGGTGGGGCCGAAAACGAGCAGTACTTC. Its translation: CASSLVGGAENEQYF.

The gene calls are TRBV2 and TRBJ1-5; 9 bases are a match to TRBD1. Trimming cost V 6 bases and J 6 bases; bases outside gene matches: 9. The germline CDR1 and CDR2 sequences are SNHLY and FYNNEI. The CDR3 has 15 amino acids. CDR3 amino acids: CASSGGQGDGQPQHF. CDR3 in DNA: TGTGCCAGCAGCGGGGGACAGGGAGATGGTCAGCCCCAGCATTTT.